The 5 T cell receptor beta chains reported below all come from one sample, sequenced in a study of OX40 agonist ivuxolimab in advanced cancers. Libraries were prepared by immunoSEQ multiplex PCR; TCRdb keeps only in-frame clonotypes and omits some of them. Among 50,000 to 80,000 clones, 84% were seen once, and the ten largest hold around 10%. Here the sequenced sample was CD4+ or CD8+ T cells sorted from blood, taken in a trial of the OX40 agonist ivuxolimab. These TCRs come from an adult with an advanced solid tumor such as melanoma, head and neck, liver or kidney cancer.

To note about this clone: The DNA is omitted, as the CDR3 cannot be located on it reliably, and the CDR3 follows TCRdb's listing. This chain links TRBV28 with TRBJ2-7; the table's D call, TRBD2, has no DNA check behind it. Germline lookup yields CDR1 MDHEN and CDR2 SYDVKM. The CDR3 is 19 residues long, counting both termini. CDR3 sequence reads: CASSSFGAGDRGISYEQYF.

The CDR3 DNA reads TGCAGCGCCGAGGATAACACTGAAGCTTTCTTT. Its translation: CSAEDNTEAFF. The chain uses TRBV29-1 and TRBJ1-1, with unresolved D. V shed 7 bases and J shed 2 bases, with 8 bases lying between them. CDR3 length: 11 residues. The germline V gene encodes CDR1 SQVTM and CDR2 ANQGSEA. The variable domain in full, with the rest retrieved from reference TRBV29-1 and TRBJ1-1, is SAVISQKPSRDICQRGTSLTIQCQVDSQVTMMFWYRQQPGQSLTLIATANQGSEATYESGFVIDKFPISRPNLTFSTLTVSNMSPEDSSIYLCSAEDNTEAFFGQGTRLTVV.

This clone was seen only once. The rearrangement joins TRBV30 to TRBJ2-1; D not resolved. Trimming pared 0 bases from V and 6 bases from J, leaving 12 bases between. The CDR3 is 14 amino acids. Germline V gives CDR1 GTSNPN, CDR2 SVGIG (reference sequence). For the CDR3, the DNA is TGTGCCTGGAGTGTACATCGGCACTCCAATGAGCAGTTCTTC. It is translated as CAWSVHRHSNEQFF.

V and J are TRBV7-2 and TRBJ2-3; D is ambiguous. V was clipped by 0 bases and J by 2 bases, with 21 bases between them. This CDR3 comprises 19 residues. CDR1 is SGHTA and CDR2 is FQGNSA in the germline V gene. The CDR3 protein is CASSLAKYGRGTYTDTQYF. CDR3 DNA: TGTGCCAGCAGCTTAGCCAAGTACGGCCGAGGCACCTACACAGATACGCAGTATTTT.

The chain uses TRBV5-1 and TRBJ2-5, with D possibly being TRBD1 (6 bases). Germline CDR1 and CDR2: SGHRS and YFSETQ. V dropped 4 bases and J dropped 2 bases, with 12 bases sitting between them. This CDR3 region has 14 residues. CDR3 bases: TGCGCCAGCAGCCATCAGGACAGTCAAGAGACCCAGTACTTC. This encodes CASSHQDSQETQYF.